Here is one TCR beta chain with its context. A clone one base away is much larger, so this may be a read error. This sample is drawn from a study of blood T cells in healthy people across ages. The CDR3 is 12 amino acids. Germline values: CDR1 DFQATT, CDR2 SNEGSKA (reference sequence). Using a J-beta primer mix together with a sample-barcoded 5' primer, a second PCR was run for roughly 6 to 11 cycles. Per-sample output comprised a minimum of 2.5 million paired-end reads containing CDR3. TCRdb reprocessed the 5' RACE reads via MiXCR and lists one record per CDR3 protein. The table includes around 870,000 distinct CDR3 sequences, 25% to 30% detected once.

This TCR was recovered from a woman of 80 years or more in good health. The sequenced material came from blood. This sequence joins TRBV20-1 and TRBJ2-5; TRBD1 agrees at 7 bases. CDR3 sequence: CSAEGAAETQCF. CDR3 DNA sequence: TGCAGTGCTGAGGGGGCGGCGGAGACCCAGTGCTTC.